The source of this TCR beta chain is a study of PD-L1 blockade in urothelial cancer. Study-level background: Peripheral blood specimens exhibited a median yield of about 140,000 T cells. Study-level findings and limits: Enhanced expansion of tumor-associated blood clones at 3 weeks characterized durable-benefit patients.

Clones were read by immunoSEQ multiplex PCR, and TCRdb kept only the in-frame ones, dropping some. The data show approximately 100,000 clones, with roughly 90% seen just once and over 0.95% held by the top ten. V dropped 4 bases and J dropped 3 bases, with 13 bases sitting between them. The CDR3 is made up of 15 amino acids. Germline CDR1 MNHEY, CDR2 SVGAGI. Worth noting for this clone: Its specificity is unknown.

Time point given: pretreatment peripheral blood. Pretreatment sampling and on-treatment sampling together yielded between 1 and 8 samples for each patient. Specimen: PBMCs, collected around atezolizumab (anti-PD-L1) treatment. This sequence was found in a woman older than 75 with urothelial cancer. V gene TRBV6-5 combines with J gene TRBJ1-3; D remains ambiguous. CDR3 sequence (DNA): TGTGCCAGCAGTTCCCGAGGAGGAGGTGGAAACACCATATATTTT. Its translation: CASSSRGGGGNTIYF.